Listed below are T cell receptor beta chains from one sample, sequenced in a study of T cell responses to AZD1222 COVID-19 vaccine. Assay: immunoSEQ multiplex PCR; the TCRdb copy retains only in-frame clones and omits some. The data contain 77,000 or so clones, over 75% of them singletons. The sequencing used peripheral blood, collected on day 0 of AZD1222 vaccination. The receptors here all came from an adult in good health. The CDR3 runs from the conserved cysteine through the conserved F or W. A D gene is named only where the DNA matches it firmly. Clone size is given for some rows only: seen once, a few or many times, or a class if the clone is expanded.

clone_size: -; d_call: TRBD2; j_call: TRBJ2-1; v_call: TRBV6-4; cdr3_length: 15; cdr3_aa: CASSPTSGGYNEQFF; cdr3_nt: TGTGCCAGCAGCCCTACTAGCGGGGGATACAATGAGCAGTTCTTC
clone_size: -; d_call: TRBD1; j_call: TRBJ2-6; v_call: TRBV28; cdr3_length: 14; cdr3_aa: CASTQGSGANVLTF; cdr3_nt: TGTGCCAGCACACAGGGGTCTGGGGCCAACGTCCTGACTTTC
clone_size: once; d_call: -; j_call: TRBJ1-2; v_call: TRBV5-6; cdr3_length: 13; cdr3_aa: CASSLQEKDGYTF; cdr3_nt: TGTGCCAGCAGCTTGCAGGAAAAGGATGGCTACACCTTC
clone_size: -; d_call: -; j_call: TRBJ1-3; v_call: TRBV9; cdr3_length: 15; cdr3_aa: CASSVNTVGGNTIYF; cdr3_nt: TGTGCCAGCAGCGTGAACACCGTCGGTGGAAACACCATATATTTT
clone_size: -; d_call: -; j_call: TRBJ2-2; v_call: TRBV4-1; cdr3_length: 15; cdr3_aa: CASSQASRGAGELFF; cdr3_nt: TGCGCCAGCAGCCAAGCCTCTAGAGGGGCCGGGGAGCTGTTTTTT
clone_size: -; d_call: TRBD1; j_call: TRBJ2-3; v_call: TRBV18; cdr3_length: 15; cdr3_aa: CASSTTGGSTDTQYF; cdr3_nt: TGTGCCAGCTCAACGACAGGGGGCAGCACAGATACGCAGTATTTT
clone_size: -; d_call: -; j_call: TRBJ2-2; v_call: TRBV11-2; cdr3_length: 14; cdr3_aa: CASSLARNTGELFF; cdr3_nt: TGTGCCAGCAGCTTAGCCAGGAACACCGGGGAGCTGTTTTTT
clone_size: -; d_call: TRBD2; j_call: TRBJ2-2; v_call: TRBV4-1; cdr3_length: 17; cdr3_aa: CASSQDGLAGYTGELFF; cdr3_nt: TGCGCCAGCAGCCAAGATGGGCTAGCGGGGTACACCGGGGAGCTGTTTTTT
clone_size: -; d_call: -; j_call: TRBJ1-5; v_call: TRBV7-2; cdr3_length: 17; cdr3_aa: CASSLGPSFHSNQPQHF; cdr3_nt: TGTGCCAGCAGCTTAGGACCTTCTTTCCATAGCAATCAGCCCCAGCATTTT
clone_size: -; d_call: -; j_call: TRBJ1-2; v_call: TRBV28; cdr3_length: 14; cdr3_aa: CASRHRRTNYGYTF; cdr3_nt: TGTGCCAGCCGCCACAGGAGGACGAACTATGGCTACACCTTC